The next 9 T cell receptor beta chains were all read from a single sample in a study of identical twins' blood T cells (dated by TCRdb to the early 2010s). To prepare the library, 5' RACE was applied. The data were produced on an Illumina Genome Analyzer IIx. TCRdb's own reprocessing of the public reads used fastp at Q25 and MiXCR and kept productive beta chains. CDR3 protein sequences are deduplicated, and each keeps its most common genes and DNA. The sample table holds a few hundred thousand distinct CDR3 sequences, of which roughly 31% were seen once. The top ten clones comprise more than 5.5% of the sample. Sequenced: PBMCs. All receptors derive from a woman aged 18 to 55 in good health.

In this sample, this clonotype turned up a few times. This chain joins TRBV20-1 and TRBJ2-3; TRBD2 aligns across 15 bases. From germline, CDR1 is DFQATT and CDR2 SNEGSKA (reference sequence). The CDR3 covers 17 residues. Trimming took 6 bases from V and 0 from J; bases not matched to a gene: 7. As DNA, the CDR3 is TGCAGTGCCCTAGGGACTAGCGGGAGGCCTAGCACAGATACGCAGTATTTT. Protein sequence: CSALGTSGRPSTDTQYF.

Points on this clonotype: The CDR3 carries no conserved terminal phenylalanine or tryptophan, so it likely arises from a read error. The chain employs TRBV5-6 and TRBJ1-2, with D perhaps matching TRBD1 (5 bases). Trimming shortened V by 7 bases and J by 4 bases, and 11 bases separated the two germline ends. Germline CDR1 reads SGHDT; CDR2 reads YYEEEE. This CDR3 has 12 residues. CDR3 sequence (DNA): TGTGCCAGCGGGGGGTCCACCTATGGCTACACCATC. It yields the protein CASGGSTYGYTI.

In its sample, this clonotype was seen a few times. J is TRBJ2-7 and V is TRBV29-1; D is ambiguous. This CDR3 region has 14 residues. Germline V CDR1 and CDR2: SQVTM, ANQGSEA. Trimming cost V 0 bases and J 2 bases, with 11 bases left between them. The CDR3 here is CSVEDQHVTYEQYF. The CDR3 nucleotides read TGCAGCGTTGAAGATCAGCACGTGACCTACGAGCAGTACTTC.

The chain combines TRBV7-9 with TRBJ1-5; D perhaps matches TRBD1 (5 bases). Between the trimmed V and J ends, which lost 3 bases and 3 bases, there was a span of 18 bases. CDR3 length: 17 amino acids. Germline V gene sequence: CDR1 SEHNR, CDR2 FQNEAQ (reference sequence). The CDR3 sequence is CASSLGVGGVFNQPQHF. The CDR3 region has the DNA TGTGCCAGCAGCTTGGGGGTGGGGGGGGTGTTCAATCAGCCCCAGCATTTT.

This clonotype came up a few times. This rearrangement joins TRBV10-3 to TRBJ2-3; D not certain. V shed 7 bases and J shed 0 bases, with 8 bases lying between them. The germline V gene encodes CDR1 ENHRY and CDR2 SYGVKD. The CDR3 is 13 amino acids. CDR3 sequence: CAIKGSSTDTQYF. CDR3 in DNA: TGTGCCATCAAGGGCTCTAGCACAGATACGCAGTATTTT.

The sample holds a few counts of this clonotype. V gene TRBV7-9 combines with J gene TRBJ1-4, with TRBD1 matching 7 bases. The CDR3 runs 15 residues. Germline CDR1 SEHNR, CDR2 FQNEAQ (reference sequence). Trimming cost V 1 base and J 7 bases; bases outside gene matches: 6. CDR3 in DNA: TGTGCCAGCAGCTTAGATCCAGGGGGGATTGAAAAACTGTTTTTT. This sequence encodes CASSLDPGGIEKLFF. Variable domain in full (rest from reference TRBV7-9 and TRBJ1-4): DTGVSQNPRHKITKRGQNVTFRCDPISEHNRLYWYRQTLGQGPEFLTYFQNEAQLEKSRLLSDRFSAERPKGSFSTLEIQRTEQGDSAMYLCASSLDPGGIEKLFFGSGTQLSVL.

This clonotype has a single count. CDR3 DNA: TGTGCCAGTAGAAGGACGCGGGAGGAGCCCCAGCATTTT. It encodes CASRRTREEPQHF. This rearrangement joins TRBV19 to TRBJ1-5; unclear D gene. Trimming shortened V by 6 bases and J by 8 bases, and 14 bases separated the two germline ends. This CDR3 has 13 residues. The germline V gene encodes CDR1 LNHDA and CDR2 SQIVND (reference sequence).

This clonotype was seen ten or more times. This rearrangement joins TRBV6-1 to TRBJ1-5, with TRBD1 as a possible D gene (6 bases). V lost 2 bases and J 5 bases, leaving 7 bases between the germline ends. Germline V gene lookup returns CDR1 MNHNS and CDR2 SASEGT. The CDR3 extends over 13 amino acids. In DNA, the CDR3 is TGTGCCAGCAGTGAACAGGGGCATCAGCCCCAGCATTTT. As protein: CASSEQGHQPQHF.

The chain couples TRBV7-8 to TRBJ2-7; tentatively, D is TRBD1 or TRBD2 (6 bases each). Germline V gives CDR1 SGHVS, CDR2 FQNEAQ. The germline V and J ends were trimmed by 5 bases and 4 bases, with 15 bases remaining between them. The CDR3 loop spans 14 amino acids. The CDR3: CASSPRRGRYEQYF. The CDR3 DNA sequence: TGTGCCAGCAGCCCCCGACGGGGGCGTTACGAGCAGTACTTC. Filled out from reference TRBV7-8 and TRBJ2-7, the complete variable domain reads GAGVSQSPRYKVAKRGQDVALRCDPISGHVSLFWYQQALGQGPEFLTYFQNEAQLDKSGLPSDRFFAERPEGSVSTLKIQRTQQEDSAVYLCASSPRRGRYEQYFGPGTRLTVT.